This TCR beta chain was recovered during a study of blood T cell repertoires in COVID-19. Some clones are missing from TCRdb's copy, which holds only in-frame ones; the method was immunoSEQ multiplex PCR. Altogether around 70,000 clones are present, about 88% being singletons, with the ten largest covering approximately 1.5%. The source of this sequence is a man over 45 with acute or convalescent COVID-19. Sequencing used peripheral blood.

CDR3 nucleotides: TGTGCCAGCAGCTTAAAAGGGGTTGGTTCACCCCTCCACTTT. Its protein is CASSLKGVGSPLHF. This chain links TRBV7-2 with TRBJ1-6, with TRBD1 as a possible D gene (5 bases). CDR1 and CDR2 from the germline V gene are SGHTA and FQGNSA. This CDR3 has 14 residues. V lost 2 bases and J 9 bases, leaving 11 bases between the germline ends.